This TCR beta chain was recovered during a study of cytomegalovirus exposure and HLA in healthy donors (dated by TCRdb to about 2017). Some background on the complete study: An earlier analysis of approximately 550 of the donors reported approximately 270 Gb of sequence data and 120 million or so unique TCR beta sequences from roughly 180 million T cells. Class I and class II HLA loci were covered by the typing at four-digit resolution. In an earlier analysis of 587 of the donors, high-throughput TCR beta sequencing was used to judge whether each TCR beta V gene segment behaved as functional or pseudogenic. The later analysis used no new phenotypic data to find candidate immune exposures, relying instead on TCR beta sequences and their occurrence across donors. In addition to the first cohort of roughly 700 subjects, a separate validation cohort of approximately 130 different subjects was used. An early release that covered about 600 HLA-typed donors contained around 330 gigabases of sequencing data and 75 million to 100 million unique TCR sequences. To predict cytomegalovirus infection status, the study combined high-throughput TCR immunosequencing, statistical association of individual TCRs with disease status, and machine learning. Among the roughly 400 genotyped donors, about 83% belonged to the genetic ancestry cluster associated with self-reported Caucasian donors. Across approximately 400 genotyped donors of the cohort, an average of about 240,000 unique TCR beta nucleotide sequences per donor were sequenced, and approximately 19% of those sequences were non-productive. The study aimed to test whether signatures of past pathogen exposure could be identified by cataloging public T cell receptors. All discovery cohort repertoires had been generated on a single sequencing platform. The number of typed donors differed by locus: about 620-640 for A, B, C, DRB1 and DQB1; approximately 520 for DQA1; around 610 for DPA1; and around 470 for DPB1. Four or five DR-DQ haplotypes were handled as single units for association and clustering, since linkage in the cohort was strong. The study profiled the T cell repertoires of 550 to 700 subjects by immunosequencing and related them to cytomegalovirus serostatus. To study patterns of TCR occurrence, a later analysis re-analyzed previously published TCR beta repertoires from around 660 donors and added high-resolution HLA genotyping. Donor age, sex, ethnicity and CMV serostatus were compiled together with the repertoire data. Genome-wide SNP genotypes for about 65% of the roughly 670 donors were used in a later genetic analysis, which treated that subset as a discovery cohort. Summary of the overall study and its limitations: A further reported finding was that TCR beta sequences accurately predicted the HLA-A and HLA-B alleles for most subjects in the first cohort. A few of the identified cytomegalovirus-associated TCR beta chains were confirmed in vitro to be specific for cytomegalovirus antigens. According to a later analysis, parvovirus B19, influenza, CMV and Epstein-Barr virus appeared linked to several top co-occurrence clusters. According to a later analysis, most CMV-associated TCR beta chains appeared to be HLA-restricted, and the HLA associations seemed to be driven largely by CMV exposure. In a later analysis, TCR association rates were found to vary across HLA loci, with the most associated TCRs seen for DRB1 alleles and the fewest for HLA-C alleles. Cytomegalovirus status was reported to be diagnosed by the classifier with high specificity and sensitivity in both the original and validation cohorts. HLA typing was unavailable for some donors at each locus, so association tests used only the typed subset. This cohort had only TCR beta chains sequenced, and the lack of alpha or paired-chain data limited which features could be detected. In an earlier analysis of over 550 of the donors, most TCR beta V segments were observed in productive rearrangements about 87% or about 30% of the time, broadly matching IMGT annotations. In the study, 150 to 200 TCR beta chains were listed as associated with cytomegalovirus. Immune exposure information for the cohort was limited to CMV serostatus. Because counts were too low, about 18 rarely observed V segments, including chromosome 9 orphons, were excluded from the earlier analysis of 587 of the donors. At a false discovery rate of 0.05, a later analysis linked some 17,000 TCR beta sequences to specific HLA alleles. When HLA alleles, especially DR and DQ, strongly co-occurred, attributing TCR associations to individual alleles was difficult. A later genetic analysis associated a missense DCLRE1C variant with V-gene and J-gene trimming of TCR beta chains, and an independent cohort replicated the association. The presence/absence analyses assumed that sequencing depth was roughly uniform across donors, and that assumption may not be true. It was suggested by the authors that the approach could potentially be generalized to other disease states and immunological phenotypes. Some IMGT-functional V segments, including TRBV6-2 and TRBV6-3, could not be distinguished by the 87-base-pair reads and were therefore excluded. In a later genetic analysis, fewer N-insertions in productive TCRs were reported among donors in an Asian-associated ancestry cluster than the 666-donor mean. A cluster of highly shared sequence variants was judged likely to be a technical artifact of the sequencing pipeline. In a later analysis, HLA-associated TCR beta chains were found to be more clonally expanded and to have lower generation probabilities than equally common non-associated chains. Linkage disequilibrium might explain the correlated functional status among segregating V segments, but an unknown experimental factor could not be ruled out. While some public TCRs were present in many individuals, most TCR sequences turned up only very rarely across donors.

In total, more than 500 healthy bone marrow donors made up the cohort. At the time of sampling, all cohort members were nominally healthy, though unrecorded immune exposures were likely present. The donor tested CMV seropositive, placing the donor among the 250 to 300 seropositive members of the cohort. A peripheral blood sample was collected from each donor, and TCR beta sequencing was performed on peripheral blood mononuclear cells. The Qiagen DNeasy Blood Extraction Kit was used to extract genomic DNA from the blood cell samples. Turning to this clone: Its antigen has not been determined. Base qualities are not recorded, but no much larger clone differs from it by a single base.

From its cysteine to its phenylalanine, the CDR3 spans 14 amino acids. Kept here is only the CDR3 DNA, which spans 42 bases and is read in frame from base 1. Based on the germline V gene, the CDR1 and CDR2 sequences are SGHRS and YFSETQ. V lost 0 bases and J lost 5 bases; the stretch between them is 9 bases long. Preparation of the library involved the immunoSEQ multiplex PCR assay. For the multiplex PCR, a mixture combining 60 forward primers for TCR Vbeta segments and 13 reverse primers for TCR Jbeta segments was used. Amplification of the CDR3 region of rearranged TCR beta genes was performed with a multiplex PCR assay on genomic DNA. The Illumina HiSeq System was used to sequence the amplified TCR beta libraries as 87-base-pair reads. In the source study's methods: A later analysis counted approximately 74 million unique TCR beta chains across the 650 to 700 repertoires, and 10 million to 11 million of these chains were shared by at least two donors. Raw reads were error-corrected and collapsed into unique sequences by a nearest-neighbor algorithm in which closely related sequences were merged to remove PCR and sequencing errors. V, D and J gene segments were assigned by aligning CDR3 sequences to IMGT reference sequences. For a sequence to be retained, a match of at least six nucleotides to both a V gene segment and a J gene segment was required. A rearrangement counted as productive if the CDR3 had no stop codons and remained in frame with V and J, and every other rearrangement counted as non-productive. CDR3 was defined by IMGT convention, running from the second conserved V-encoded cysteine to the conserved J-encoded phenylalanine. Sequences without an unambiguous match to a single V gene segment were excluded from the earlier analysis of about 630 of the donors. In an earlier analysis of about 590 of the donors, a V segment was called functional when productive rearrangements were above 56.7%, and segregating when the standard deviation between donors exceeded 5%. A statistical classification framework was built to diagnose cytomegalovirus status from the catalog of TCR beta chain sequences. In a later analysis, V and J genes were assigned by comparing TCR nucleotide sequences against IMGT/GENE-DB human TR gene sequences. In a later analysis, CDR3 sequences and most-parsimonious VDJ recombination scenarios were assigned using the TCRdist pipeline. In a later analysis, each TCR beta chain was defined by its CDR3 amino acid sequence together with its V-gene family, and reads without a unique V-gene family were excluded. In a later analysis, several hundred highly shared, low-generation-probability nucleotide sequences were removed to address suspected cross-contamination and a sequencing artifact. A later analysis calculated a clonal expansion index for each public chain from normalized within-repertoire ranks of inferred template counts. In a later analysis, generation probabilities were computed with a VDJ recombination model fitted to out-of-frame rearrangements, and the resulting probabilities were checked against IGoR. In a later analysis, hypergeometric tests were used to score TCR-TCR, TCR-HLA and TCR-CMV co-occurrence, with a repertoire-size bias correction applied to TCR pairs. False discovery rates were estimated in a later analysis by permuting HLA or CMV assignments 20 times. In a later analysis, co-occurring TCRs were grouped with DBSCAN, and TCRdist sequence similarity was added when clustering was performed within HLA-allele-positive subsets. For co-occurrence clustering, repertoires with fewer than 30,000 or more than 120,000 public chains were excluded, along with roughly 5 repertoires with anomalous nucleotide sharing. TCRdb stores this immuneACCESS table with in-frame sequences only. Part of the clones is absent; in the studies checked, under half of the shortfall reflects unresolved V genes, and no reason is known for the rest. D and trimming come from the DNA, and the V and J calls and clone size come from that table. Recorded for this sample are roughly 130,000 clones; approximately 85% of them occurred a single time. Approximately 11% of the sample comes from the top ten.

The V and J segments used are TRBV5-1 and TRBJ2-1; the D gene cannot be resolved reliably. Sequences were obtained from PBMCs. The sequence was obtained from a male donor in good health and CMV-seropositive. The DNA sequence reads TGCGCCAGCAGCTTGGAACCGAGCGACAATGAGCAGTTCTTC. Its product reads: CASSLEPSDNEQFF.